One sample yielded the 8 T cell receptor beta chains listed below, sequenced in a study of early T cells in non-severe SARS-CoV-2 infection. From the 5' RACE reads, TCRdb called clonotypes with MiXCR, one entry per CDR3 protein. The sample comprises roughly 75,000 distinct CDR3 sequences, around 10% of which are singletons, and about 4.8% rests with the top ten. Sequencing input: whole blood. Source of these receptors: an adult who was a healthcare worker with PCR-confirmed SARS-CoV-2 infection or an uninfected control (not recorded which).

This clonotype was detected ten times or more. The chain has TRBV6-6 and TRBJ2-3; the D gene is possibly TRBD2 (7 bases). Germline-derived CDR1 and CDR2 are MNHNY and SVGAGI (reference sequence). Trimming stripped 5 bases from V and 10 bases from J, with 10 bases between. CDR3 length equals 11 residues. The CDR3 DNA reads as TGTGCCAGCAGTACCGGGGGGCCGCAGTATTTT. This translates into CASSTGGPQYF.

This clonotype was observed at least ten times. This chain connects TRBV10-1 to TRBJ2-3, with 13 bases fitting TRBD2. With V trimmed by 4 bases and J by 5 bases, 6 bases remained unmatched. Germline CDR1 WNHNN, CDR2 SYGVQD (reference sequence). The CDR3 is 16 residues long. The CDR3 reads CASSGGTSGAGDTQYF. The CDR3 DNA is TGCGCCAGCAGTGGGGGGACTAGCGGGGCCGGAGATACGCAGTATTTT.

This clonotype came up many times. V gene TRBV7-9 combines with J gene TRBJ1-3, with a tentative D call TRBD1 (6 bases). Between the trimmed V and J ends, which lost 1 base and 1 base, there was a span of 8 bases. Germline V gene lookup returns CDR1 SEHNR and CDR2 FQNEAQ (reference sequence). The CDR3 has 15 residues. The CDR3 DNA sequence: TGTGCCAGCAGCTTAGGGACAGCATCTGGAAACACCATATATTTT. Translating it yields CASSLGTASGNTIYF.

This clonotype was seen at least ten times. The V gene is TRBV20-1, the J gene TRBJ2-2; a possible D gene is TRBD2 (5 bases). V lost 3 bases and J 1 base, leaving 6 bases between the germline ends. CDR3 length: 13 amino acids. CDR1 and CDR2 (germline): DFQATT, SNEGSKA (reference sequence). The CDR3 protein is CSASEGNTGELFF. CDR3 bases: TGCAGTGCTAGCGAGGGGAACACCGGGGAGCTGTTTTTT.

This clonotype was seen a handful of times. The CDR3 region has the DNA TGCGCCAGCAGCTTATGGGGCATAGAGGAAAAACTGTTTTTT. This translates into CASSLWGIEEKLFF. V gene TRBV5-1 combines with J gene TRBJ1-4; TRBD1 might be the D (5 bases). Between the trimmed V and J ends, which lost 2 bases and 8 bases, there was a span of 13 bases. There are 14 residues in the CDR3. Germline V CDR1 and CDR2: SGHRS, YFSETQ.

The CDR3 region is CASSPLSRAGVTQETQYF. DNA for the CDR3: TGTGCCAGCTCACCCCTCTCCCGGGCAGGGGTGACGCAAGAGACCCAGTACTTC. The chain combines TRBV18 with TRBJ2-5; D is possibly TRBD1 (6 bases). CDR1 and CDR2 (germline): KGHSH, LQKENI. V lost 3 bases to trimming and J lost 2 bases, with 22 bases between them. This CDR3 has 18 amino acids. Combining the CDR3 with reference TRBV18 and TRBJ2-5 gives the whole variable domain NAGVMQNPRHLVRRRGQEARLRCSPMKGHSHVYWYRQLPEEGLKFMVYLQKENIIDESGMPKERFSAEFPKEGPSILRIQQVVRGDSAAYFCASSPLSRAGVTQETQYFGPGTRLLVL.

This clonotype was observed a handful of times. V is TRBV6-5 and J is TRBJ1-2; D remains unclear. Germline CDR1 and CDR2: MNHEY and SVGAGI. This CDR3 has 13 amino acids. The V end lost 6 bases, the J end lost 7 bases, and 15 bases lay between the germline ends. The chain's CDR3 is CASSPLATAGYTF. The CDR3 DNA sequence: TGTGCCAGCAGCCCACTGGCCACGGCTGGCTACACCTTC.

The sample holds a few counts of this clonotype. CDR3 sequence reads: CATSEAQSTGHNEGQFF. For the CDR3, the DNA is TGTGCCACCAGTGAAGCACAGAGTACAGGGCACAATGAGGGGCAGTTCTTC. V usage is TRBV24-1 and J usage is TRBJ2-1; D is perhaps TRBD1 (6 bases). Germline V gives CDR1 KGHDR, CDR2 SFDVKD. Trimming stripped 4 bases from V and 12 bases from J, with 27 bases between. This CDR3 contains 17 residues.